This T cell receptor (beta chain) is from a study of shared clonotypes between healthy human individuals. The study, taken as a whole, reports: Blood alone was sampled, and tissue repertoires likely differ. Lower generation probabilities were found for non-shared clonotypes than for those shared by all four donors. The naive CD4 repertoires of several donors were compared, and about 5% of clonotypes were shared.

A note on this clone: The antigen is not known.

Germline V lookup: CDR1 SEHNR, CDR2 FQNEAQ (reference sequence). Deletions cut 5 bases from V and 1 base from J, with 8 bases between. The CDR3 length is 13 residues. Only CD45RO-negative cells positively selected for CCR7 counted as naive CD8 cells, so terminally differentiated effector memory CD45RA+ cells were excluded. Here immunoSEQ multiplex PCR was the method, and the copy in TCRdb shows in-frame clones only, minus some. The data hold about 590,000 clones, with roughly 95% observed a single time. The chain combines TRBV7-9 with TRBJ1-2; TRBD1 is a possible D gene (6 bases). Input material: naive CD8+ T cells sorted from blood. The receptor comes from a woman younger than 45 in good health. The DNA of the CDR3 is TGTGCCAGCAGCCCAGGGGTTAACTATGGCTACACCTTC. Translation gives CASSPGVNYGYTF.